These T cell receptor beta chains were read from a single sample in a study of T cells after posttransplantation cyclophosphamide. Measured with immunoSEQ multiplex PCR; TCRdb has only the in-frame clones, and not every one. The repertoire consists of about 2,100 clones, none detected only once. The specimen was PBMCs, collected 86 days after allogeneic stem cell transplant with posttransplant cyclophosphamide. All receptors derive from a female patient between 55 and 75 years old who received an allogeneic stem cell transplant from a related donor and was CMV-positive. The graft donor may be the source of some T cells. Both conserved end residues are part of each CDR3. A D gene is named only where the DNA matches it firmly. The size entry is marked missing in some rows and otherwise reads once, few, many or a size class.

J gene	D gene	V gene	clone size	CDR3 length	CDR3 DNA	CDR3 protein
TRBJ2-7	.	TRBV5-5	medium-sized	17	TGTGCCAGCAGCTTGGGTTTTGCTCGCGGGGAACTACGAGGGCAGTACTTC	CASSLGFARGELRGQYF
TRBJ2-7	.	TRBV30	.	16	TGCGCCTGGAGTGTTAGGGGGTCCAGGGCCAACTACGAGCAGTACTTC	CAWSVRGSRANYEQYF
TRBJ1-2	.	TRBV12-3/TRBV12-4	medium-sized	16	TGTGCCAGCAGTCCAAACCAGTACGGGGTGGTTGATGGCTACACCTTC	CASSPNQYGVVDGYTF
TRBJ2-7	.	TRBV28	many	11	TGTGCCAGCAGTTTATATAGCGAGCAGTACTTC	CASSLYSEQYF
TRBJ2-1	.	TRBV5-1	medium-sized	12	TGCGCCAGCACTAAAGGGGTCCATGAGCAGTTCTTC	CASTKGVHEQFF
TRBJ2-1	.	TRBV7-6	many	15	TGTGCCAGCCATAAGGGTCAGGGCCCCTACAATGAGCAGTTCTTC	CASHKGQGPYNEQFF
TRBJ1-5	TRBD1	TRBV5-4	many	20	TGTGCCAGCAGCTTGGGAGTTCGGGACAGGGGGCCCGCTAGCAATCAGCCCCAGCATTTT	CASSLGVRDRGPASNQPQHF
TRBJ2-5	TRBD2	TRBV25-1	medium-sized	18	TGTGCCAGCAGTGAATGGGTAGCGGGAGGGCCCTCGGTAGAGACCCAGTACTTC	CASSEWVAGGPSVETQYF
TRBJ1-1	TRBD1	TRBV20-1	many	11	TGCAGTGCGACAGGGGGAACTGAAGCTTTCTTT	CSATGGTEAFF
TRBJ2-1	.	TRBV7-2	medium-sized	11	TGTGCCAGCAGCTTTAGCGGAGAGCAGTTCTTC	CASSFSGEQFF
TRBJ2-1	.	TRBV30	many	16	TGTGCCTGGAGCCCCTCCGCAGTGAGCTCCTACAATGAGCAGTTCTTC	CAWSPSAVSSYNEQFF
TRBJ1-6	.	TRBV6-5	many	12	TGTGCCAGCAGTTACTCCTCTTCACCCCTCCACTTT	CASSYSSSPLHF
TRBJ2-1	TRBD1	TRBV30	.	12	TGTGCCTGGGACAGGGTAAACAATGAGCAGTTCTTC	CAWDRVNNEQFF
TRBJ1-1	.	TRBV7-8	many	13	TGTGCCAGCAGCAGGACAGAGTACACTGAAGCTTTCTTT	CASSRTEYTEAFF
TRBJ2-1	.	TRBV6-2/TRBV6-3	medium-sized	11	TGTGCCAGCAGTGAGACTAGAATAAAGTTCTTC	CASSETRIKFF
TRBJ2-2	.	TRBV20-1	.	11	TGCAGTGCTGAAAGCAGGGGGGAGCTGTTTTTT	CSAESRGELFF
TRBJ1-1	.	TRBV11-2	many	14	TGTGCCAGCAGCCCACCGGAGAGACAGCAGAGACCTTTCTTT	CASSPPERQQRPFF
TRBJ1-6	.	TRBV30	.	16	TGTGCCTGGAGCCCGAGCCGGGGTCCTCATAATTCACCCCTCCACTTT	CAWSPSRGPHNSPLHF
TRBJ1-3	.	TRBV4-1	many	15	TGCGCCAGCAGCCCGCCGGACAGCTCTGGAAACACCATATATTTT	CASSPPDSSGNTIYF
TRBJ2-5	TRBD1	TRBV27	many	13	TGTGCCAGCAGCAGACAGGGGGATGAGACCCAGTACTTC	CASSRQGDETQYF
TRBJ2-2	TRBD1	TRBV5-1	many	14	TGCGCCAGCCGGAGGCAGGGGGACACCGGGGAGCTGTTTTTT	CASRRQGDTGELFF
TRBJ2-1	TRBD1	TRBV5-1	.	16	TGCGCCAGCAGCTTGGTGGGGACAGGGCTATACAATGAGCAGTTCTTC	CASSLVGTGLYNEQFF
TRBJ1-5	.	TRBV23-1	many	14	TGCGCCTCTAGAACACAGGGCGCTAATCAGCCCCAGCATTTT	CASRTQGANQPQHF
TRBJ2-6	.	TRBV10-3	many	16	TGTGCCATCAATTGGGGCCCCCCCTCTGGGGCCAACGTCCTGACTTTC	CAINWGPPSGANVLTF
TRBJ2-5	.	TRBV5-1	many	11	TGCGCCAGCAGCCTTAGTGGGACCCAGTACTTC	CASSLSGTQYF
TRBJ1-1	TRBD1	TRBV5-1	many	13	TGCGCCAGCAGCCAGCGTGACAGGGAGGGAGCTTTCTTT	CASSQRDREGAFF
TRBJ2-3	.	TRBV30	few	13	TGTGCCTGGAGTGTACTTAGCACAGATACGCAGTATTTT	CAWSVLSTDTQYF
TRBJ1-5	.	TRBV27	medium-sized	16	TGTGCCAGCAGTTTGACTGGACAGTATAGCAATCAGCCCCAGCATTTT	CASSLTGQYSNQPQHF
TRBJ2-7	.	TRBV5-1	medium-sized	13	TGCGCCAGCAGCTTGGCAGGGAACTACGAGCAGTACTTC	CASSLAGNYEQYF
TRBJ1-2	TRBD1	TRBV30	many	16	TGTGCCTGCTCGACTAGGACAGGGACCGGGAGCTATGGCTACACCTTC	CACSTRTGTGSYGYTF
TRBJ2-2	TRBD2	TRBV4-3	many	18	TGCGCCAGCAGCCGGGGCGTCTCGCGGGGGGGCCGAAACGGGGAGCTGTTTTTT	CASSRGVSRGGRNGELFF
TRBJ1-1	.	TRBV7-2	many	16	TGTGCCAGCAGCCCCCGGTCGGGGTCCGGGAACACTGAAGCTTTCTTT	CASSPRSGSGNTEAFF
TRBJ1-2	.	TRBV30	many	13	TGTGCCTGGACCTCAGGGTCAAACTATGGCTACACCTTC	CAWTSGSNYGYTF
TRBJ2-1	.	TRBV24-1	medium-sized	11	TGTGCCACCTCTAGATACAATGAGCAGTTCTTC	CATSRYNEQFF
TRBJ2-3	TRBD2	TRBV7-2	many	18	TGTGCCAGCAGCCCCGTTAGGGCTAGCGGGAGATCTTACGATACGCAGTATTTT	CASSPVRASGRSYDTQYF
TRBJ2-7	TRBD1	TRBV5-1	many	15	TGCGCCAGCAGCCCCCGGGACAGAGCCCGCTACGAGCAGTACTTC	CASSPRDRARYEQYF
TRBJ1-2	.	TRBV2	medium-sized	11	TGTGCCAGCGCGGACAGATATGGCTACACCTTC	CASADRYGYTF
TRBJ1-4	TRBD1	TRBV12-3/TRBV12-4	many	14	TGTGCCAGCACCGAACAGGGGGCGGGGGAAAAACTGTTTTTT	CASTEQGAGEKLFF
TRBJ2-3	.	TRBV7-9	medium-sized	15	TGTGCCAGCAGCTTAGGGGCAGGGGAGGCGGATACGCAGTATTTT	CASSLGAGEADTQYF
TRBJ2-5	TRBD1	TRBV5-1	many	15	TGCGCCAGCAACTCACGACCGGGACAGGGAGAGACCCAGTACTTC	CASNSRPGQGETQYF
TRBJ1-1	.	TRBV7-9	medium-sized	12	TGTGCCAGCAGCTTAAGGGGCACTGAAGCTTTCTTT	CASSLRGTEAFF
TRBJ2-5	.	TRBV28	many	13	TGTGCCAGCAGTAACGAGGGTGTGGAGACCCAGTACTTC	CASSNEGVETQYF
TRBJ2-3	TRBD2	TRBV4-1	many	19	TGCGCCAGCAGCCAAAGAGGGACTAGCGGGGGGCCAGAGGTAGATACGCAGTATTTT	CASSQRGTSGGPEVDTQYF
TRBJ2-7	.	TRBV7-8	many	14	TGTGCCAGCAGCTTGGCGGGAAAATCCTACGAGCAGTACTTC	CASSLAGKSYEQYF
TRBJ1-1	TRBD1	TRBV7-8	many	14	TGTGCCAGCAGCACGAGGACAGGGTTGAGGGAAGCTTTCTTT	CASSTRTGLREAFF
TRBJ1-2	.	TRBV4-3	many	16	TGCGCCAGCAGCCAAGATTCGAAGGTGGCAGAAAATGGCTACACCTTC	CASSQDSKVAENGYTF
TRBJ1-2	TRBD1	TRBV6-5	many	15	TGTGCCAGCAGTTACACCGGACAGGGGGGCTATGGCTACACCTTC	CASSYTGQGGYGYTF
TRBJ2-7	.	TRBV20-1	medium-sized	11	TGCAGTGGTGTCCGGGGCTACGAGCAGTACTTC	CSGVRGYEQYF
TRBJ2-2	.	TRBV7-9	medium-sized	14	TGTGCCATCACGGGGGGCAGCGGCACCGGGGAGCTGTTTTTT	CAITGGSGTGELFF
TRBJ2-1	.	TRBV28	medium-sized	16	TGTGCCAGCACCCTAAGCGGTCTAGCGCAGAAGAATGAGCAGTTCTTC	CASTLSGLAQKNEQFF
TRBJ2-5	TRBD1	TRBV27	many	14	TGTGCCAGCAGGAACAGGGGTTCAATAGAGACCCAGTACTTC	CASRNRGSIETQYF
TRBJ2-7	.	TRBV6-1	many	13	TGTGCCAGCAGTAACCTAGGGGGCTACGAGCAGTACTTC	CASSNLGGYEQYF
TRBJ2-1	TRBD1	TRBV9	many	16	TGTGCCAGCAGCATATCCGGGACAGGATTATTGACTGAGCAGTTCTTC	CASSISGTGLLTEQFF
TRBJ2-3	TRBD1	TRBV10-3	many	14	TGTGCCATCACTAGACAGGGGATCACAGATACGCAGTATTTT	CAITRQGITDTQYF
TRBJ1-1	TRBD1	TRBV4-3	many	12	TGCGCCAGCAGCCAGGCGACAGGGGAGGCTTTCTTT	CASSQATGEAFF
TRBJ1-3	TRBD1	TRBV12-3/TRBV12-4	medium-sized	15	TGTGCCAGCAGCTTACAGGGGAGCTCTGGAAACACCATATATTTT	CASSLQGSSGNTIYF
TRBJ2-4	TRBD1	TRBV19	medium-sized	15	TGTGCCAGTAGTACCCGAGACAGGGGGGAAAACATTCAGTACTTC	CASSTRDRGENIQYF
TRBJ1-1	.	TRBV9	medium-sized	15	TGTGCCAGCAGCAACCTCTTCTCGGGGAACACTGAAGCTTTCTTT	CASSNLFSGNTEAFF
TRBJ2-3	TRBD2	TRBV5-8	medium-sized	17	TGTGCCAGCAGCTCCTCGGCTAGCGGGGCCCGCATGCATACGCAGTATTTT	CASSSSASGARMHTQYF
TRBJ1-5	.	TRBV15	many	17	TGTGCCACCAGCAGAGAGGCGGGAGGCAGGTTTAATCAGCCCCAGCATTTT	CATSREAGGRFNQPQHF